This T cell receptor beta chain was sequenced during a study of T-cell reconstitution after alpha-beta-depleted transplantation in children. The TCRbeta library was prepared with unique molecular identifiers. MiXCR, run by TCRdb on the PCR reads, gives a single entry per CDR3 protein. In the table there are about 610,000 distinct CDR3 sequences, roughly 10% of which are singletons. Germline V CDR1 and CDR2: SQVTM, ANQGSEA. With 5 bases removed from V and 4 bases from J, the gap between germline ends came to 16 bases. This CDR3 comprises 14 residues. The V gene is TRBV29-1, the J gene TRBJ2-3, with D perhaps assigned TRBD1 or TRBD2 (5 bases each). The sequencing here drew on PBMCs from the stem cell graft donor, taken from the stem cell graft. The receptor was derived from a human donor who donated a stem cell graft to a child with acute myeloid leukemia. The CDR3 DNA follows: TGCAGCGTTTCCGGGACCGGCTTTTCAGATACGCAGTATTTT. Its protein product is CSVSGTGFSDTQYF.